This TCR beta chain was obtained from a study of T cell changes during pregnancy in multiple sclerosis. This clone appeared a single time. This CDR3 comprises 11 residues. Germline assignment: CDR1 MNHEY and CDR2 SMNVEV (reference sequence). V was trimmed by 4 bases and J by 3 bases, leaving 3 bases between them. The repertoire was sequenced with immunoSEQ multiplex PCR; TCRdb's copy has only in-frame clones and lacks some. The sample records roughly 32,000 clones, around 91% being singletons. The clonotype was recovered from a female donor in good health, enrolled as a control in a pregnancy study. The sequences come from CD8+ T cells from peripheral blood mononuclear cells, collected in the second trimester of pregnancy. The chain links TRBV27 to TRBJ2-5; D uncertain. The CDR3 loop is CASSSEETQYF. For the CDR3, the DNA is TGTGCCAGCAGTTCAGAAGAGACCCAGTACTTC.